This TCR beta chain was recovered during a study of shared clonotypes between healthy human individuals. V was pared by 7 bases and J by 4 bases, with 17 bases between. The CDR3 is 15 residues long. Looked up from germline, CDR1 is SGHTA and CDR2 is FQGNSA. Findings of the study overall: Represented diversity (both genetic and exposure-history) was limited by the small number of donors. The sampled material consisted only of blood, and tissue repertoires are likely to differ.

TCRdb keeps only in-frame clones here, not all; method: immunoSEQ multiplex PCR. Of 490,000 or so clones listed, 70% to 80% are singletons. Concerning this clone: Its antigen remains unknown.

This TCR was recovered from a woman aged 40 to 50 in good health. Some clones in this sample may be carry-over from other donors' samples. The gene calls are TRBV7-2 and TRBJ1-3; possible D gene TRBD1, 5 bases. Source material: PBMCs. CDR3 loop: CASTLMGDAGNTIYF. The CDR3 coding sequence is TGTGCCAGCACCCTTATGGGGGACGCGGGAAACACCATATATTTT.